The sample holds many counts of the clone carrying this TCR beta chain. Its antigen is still unknown. The sorted libraries involved the use of under 1.1 million CD4+ or CD8+ T cells. The data belong to a study of neurological immune-mediated disorders. Study-level points and caveats: Because no CDR3 amino acid sequences were shared across subjects by expanded clones, private repertoires were suggested in all groups.

TCRdb analysed the 5' RACE reads with MiXCR anew, one entry per CDR3 protein. The top ten hold approximately 3.6% of the sample, which has fewer than 50,000 distinct CDR3 sequences, 14% seen once. The V gene's germline CDR1 is MNHEY and CDR2 SMNVEV (reference sequence). V lost 4 bases and J lost 7, with 11 bases in between. The CDR3 contains 13 residues. This TCR came from a woman aged 60 to 75 with HTLV-1-associated myelopathy (HAM/TSP). The chain carries TRBV27 and TRBJ1-5, with D hard to call. Sequencing was performed on CD4+ T cells from blood. CDR3 sequence (DNA): TGTGCCAGCAGTTCCAGACCAGGACAGCCCCAGCATTTT. Translating gives CASSSRPGQPQHF.